The table lists the clone carrying this T cell receptor beta chain with a count of one. This specimen belongs to a study of blood T cell repertoires in COVID-19. This CDR3 has 13 residues. CDR1 and CDR2 from the germline V gene are WNHNN and SYGVQD (reference sequence). Trimming at V came to 4 bases and at J to 5 bases, leaving 4 bases not matched to a gene. Using immunoSEQ multiplex PCR, the repertoire was profiled, and TCRdb retains in-frame clones only, with some absent. The sample shows 360,000 or so clones, approximately 90% of them seen only once. The sequencing input was peripheral blood. This rearrangement joins TRBV10-1 to TRBJ2-7; the match to TRBD1 covers 8 bases. This TCR derives from a woman aged 55-70 years with COVID-19, enrolled during active disease. This CDR3 reads CASSGPGGHEQYF. CDR3 sequence (DNA): TGCGCCAGCAGTGGGCCAGGGGGCCACGAGCAGTACTTC.